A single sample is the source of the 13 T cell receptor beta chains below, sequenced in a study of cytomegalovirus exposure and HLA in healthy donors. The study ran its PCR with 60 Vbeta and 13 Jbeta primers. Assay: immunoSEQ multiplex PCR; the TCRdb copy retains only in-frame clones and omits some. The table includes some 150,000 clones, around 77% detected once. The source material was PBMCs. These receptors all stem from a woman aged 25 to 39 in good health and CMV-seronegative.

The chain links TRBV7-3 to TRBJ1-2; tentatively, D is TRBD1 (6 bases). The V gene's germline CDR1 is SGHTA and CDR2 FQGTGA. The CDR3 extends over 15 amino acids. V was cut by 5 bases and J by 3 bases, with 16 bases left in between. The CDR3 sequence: CASSPGAGTHYGYTF. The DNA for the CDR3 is TGTGCCAGCAGCCCCGGGGCCGGGACACACTATGGCTACACCTTC.

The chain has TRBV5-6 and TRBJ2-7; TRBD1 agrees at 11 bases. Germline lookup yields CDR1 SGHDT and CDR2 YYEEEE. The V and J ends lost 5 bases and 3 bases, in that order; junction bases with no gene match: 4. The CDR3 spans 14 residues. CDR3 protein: CASRGQGVNYEQYF. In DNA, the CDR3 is TGTGCCAGCAGGGGACAGGGGGTTAACTACGAGCAGTACTTC.

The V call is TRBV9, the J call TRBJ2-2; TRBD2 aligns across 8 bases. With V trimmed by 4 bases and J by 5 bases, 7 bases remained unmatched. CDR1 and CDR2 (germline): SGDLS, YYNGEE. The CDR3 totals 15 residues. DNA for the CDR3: TGTGCCAGCAGCCCGAGCGGGAGCTTTACCGGGGAGCTGTTTTTT. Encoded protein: CASSPSGSFTGELFF.

In DNA form, the CDR3 reads TGTGCCAGCAGCTTAGGGTATTACAGGGCCGGTAAGACTGAAGCTTTCTTT. Translated, it gives CASSLGYYRAGKTEAFF. The rearrangement joins TRBV11-2 to TRBJ1-1, with D perhaps TRBD1 (6 bases). CDR1 and CDR2 from the germline V gene are SGHAT and FQNNGV. The CDR3 has 17 amino acids. V was clipped by 1 base and J by 5 bases, with 20 bases between them.

CDR3 sequence reads: CASSSRQSNEKLFF. In DNA form, the CDR3 reads TGTGCCAGCAGCTCTCGACAGTCTAATGAAAAACTGTTTTTT. This chain connects TRBV7-8 to TRBJ1-4; D possibly corresponds to TRBD1 (5 bases). The germline V gene encodes CDR1 SGHVS and CDR2 FQNEAQ. The CDR3 extends over 14 amino acids. The V gene lost 4 bases and the J gene lost 3 bases, with 9 bases spanning the gap.

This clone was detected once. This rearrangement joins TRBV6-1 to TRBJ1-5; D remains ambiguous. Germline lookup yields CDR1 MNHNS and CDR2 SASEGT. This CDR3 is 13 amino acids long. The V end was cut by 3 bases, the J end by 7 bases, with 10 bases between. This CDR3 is CASSEAPGQPQHF. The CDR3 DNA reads TGTGCCAGCAGTGAGGCCCCCGGGCAGCCCCAGCATTTT.

The CDR3 is CASSPKKPVGQGNEQYF. DNA for the CDR3: TGTGCCAGCTCACCAAAAAAACCGGTCGGACAGGGGAATGAGCAGTACTTC. The V gene is TRBV18, the J gene TRBJ2-7, with 9 positions matching TRBD1. Germline V gene data show CDR1 as KGHSH and CDR2 as LQKENI. The CDR3 has 17 residues. V lost 2 bases and J lost 7; bases outside the gene matches: 15.

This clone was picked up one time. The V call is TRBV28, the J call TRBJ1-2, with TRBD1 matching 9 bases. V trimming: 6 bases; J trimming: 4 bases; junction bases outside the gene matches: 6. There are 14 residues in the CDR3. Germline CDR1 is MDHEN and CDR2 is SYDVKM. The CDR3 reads CASRRTGDFYGYTF. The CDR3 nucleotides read TGTGCCAGCAGAAGGACAGGGGACTTCTATGGCTACACCTTC.

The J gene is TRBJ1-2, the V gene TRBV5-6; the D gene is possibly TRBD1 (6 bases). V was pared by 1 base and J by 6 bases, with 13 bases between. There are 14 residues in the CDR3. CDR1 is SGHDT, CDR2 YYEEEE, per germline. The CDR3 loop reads CASSLWRGLNGYTF. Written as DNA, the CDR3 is TGTGCCAGCAGCTTGTGGCGGGGGCTCAATGGCTACACCTTC.

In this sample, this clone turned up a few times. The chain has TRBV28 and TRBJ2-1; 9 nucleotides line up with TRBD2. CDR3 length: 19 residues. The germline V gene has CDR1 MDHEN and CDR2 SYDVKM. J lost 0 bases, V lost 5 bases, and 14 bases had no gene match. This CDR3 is CASSRLVGSGGSSYNEQFF. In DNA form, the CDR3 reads TGTGCCAGCAGTCGCCTCGTGGGTAGCGGGGGAAGCTCCTACAATGAGCAGTTCTTC.

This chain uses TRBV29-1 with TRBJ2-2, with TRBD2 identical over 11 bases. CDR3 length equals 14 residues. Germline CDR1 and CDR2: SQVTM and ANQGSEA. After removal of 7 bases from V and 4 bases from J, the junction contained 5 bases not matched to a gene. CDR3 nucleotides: TGCAGCGCCCTTAGCGGGAGGGGCACCGGGGAGCTGTTTTTT. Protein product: CSALSGRGTGELFF.

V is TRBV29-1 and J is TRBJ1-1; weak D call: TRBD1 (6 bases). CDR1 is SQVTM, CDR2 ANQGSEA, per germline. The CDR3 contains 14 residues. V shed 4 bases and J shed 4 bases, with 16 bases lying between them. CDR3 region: CSVAGRGAVTEAFF. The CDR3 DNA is TGCAGCGTTGCGGGCAGGGGCGCTGTCACTGAAGCTTTCTTT.

The CDR3 DNA follows: TGCGCCAGCAGCTTGGCCGGGGACAATCAGCCCCAGCATTTT. Amino acids: CASSLAGDNQPQHF. The chain joins TRBV5-1 to TRBJ1-5; D ambiguous. Trimming removed 0 bases at V and 3 bases at J, with 7 bases between. CDR3 size: 14 residues. CDR1 and CDR2 from the germline V gene are SGHRS and YFSETQ.